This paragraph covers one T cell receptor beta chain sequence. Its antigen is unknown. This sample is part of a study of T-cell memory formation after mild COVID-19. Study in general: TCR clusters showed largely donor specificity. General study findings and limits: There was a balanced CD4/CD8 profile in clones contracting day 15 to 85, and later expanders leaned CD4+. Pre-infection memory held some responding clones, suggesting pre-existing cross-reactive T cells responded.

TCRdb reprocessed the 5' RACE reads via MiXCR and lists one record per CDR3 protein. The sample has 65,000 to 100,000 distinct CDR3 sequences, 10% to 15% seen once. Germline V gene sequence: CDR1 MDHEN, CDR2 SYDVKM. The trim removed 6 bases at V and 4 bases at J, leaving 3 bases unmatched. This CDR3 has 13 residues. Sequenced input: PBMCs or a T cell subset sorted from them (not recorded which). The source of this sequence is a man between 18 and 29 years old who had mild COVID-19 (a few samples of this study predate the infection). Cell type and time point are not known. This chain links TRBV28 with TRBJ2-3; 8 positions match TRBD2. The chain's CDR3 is CASRSAGADTQYF. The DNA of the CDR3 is TGTGCCAGCAGATCAGCGGGGGCAGATACGCAGTATTTT.